One sample yielded the 7 T cell receptor beta chains listed below, sequenced in a study of blood T cell repertoires in COVID-19 (dated by TCRdb to 2020 to 2021). Libraries were built with the immunoSEQ multiplex PCR assay. As stored in TCRdb, this immuneACCESS dataset retains in-frame rearrangements with V and J assigned. A fraction of the clones does not appear; measured against another copy, unresolved V genes explain less than half of the discrepancy, and the remainder lacks a known reason. For this sample the table gives about 170,000 clones, of which approximately 85% were detected only once. Together, the top ten hold around 1.2% of the sample. The sequencing input was peripheral blood. These TCRs come from a man aged 60-69 years who had recovered from COVID-19.

This clone has just one count. The CDR3, as DNA: TGTGCCAGCAGTTACCACCCGGGACAGGGATCCTACGAGCAGTACTTC. The encoded protein is CASSYHPGQGSYEQYF. The rearrangement uses TRBV6-2 or TRBV6-3 and TRBJ2-7; TRBD1 matches at 9 bases. Germline lookup yields CDR1 MNHEY and CDR2 SVGEGT. V dropped 2 bases and J dropped 1; count of bases not matched to a gene: 6. This CDR3 region has 16 residues.

The rearrangement links TRBV5-1 to TRBJ1-2, with D perhaps TRBD1 (5 bases). The V end lost 4 bases, the J end lost 3 bases, and 25 bases lay between the germline ends. Germline CDR1 SGHRS, CDR2 YFSETQ. CDR3 length: 18 amino acids. The CDR3 DNA is TGCGCCAGCAGCCACGGACAAATTCTTGCATTCAGGGACTATGGCTACACCTTC. This codes for CASSHGQILAFRDYGYTF.

The chain is built from TRBV29-1 and TRBJ2-2; D might be TRBD1 (6 bases). CDR1 SQVTM and CDR2 ANQGSEA come from the germline V gene. V was trimmed by 3 bases and J by 5 bases, leaving 13 bases between them. The CDR3 covers 14 residues. The CDR3 spells CSVDDGTSTGELFF. The DNA for the CDR3 is TGCAGCGTTGATGACGGGACATCTACCGGGGAGCTGTTTTTT.

The chain employs TRBV7-2 and TRBJ1-5, with a possible D match to TRBD1 (6 bases). The V end was cut by 2 bases, the J end by 5 bases, with 7 bases between. This CDR3 has 13 amino acids. Looked up from germline, CDR1 is SGHTA and CDR2 is FQGNSA. The CDR3 loop is CASSLRQDQPQHF. As DNA, the CDR3 is TGTGCCAGCAGCTTACGACAGGATCAGCCCCAGCATTTT.

The chain is built from TRBV5-1 and TRBJ2-7, with 7 bases that match TRBD1. The J segment lost 1 base and the V segment lost 0 bases, leaving 4 bases of the junction unmatched. The germline V gene has CDR1 SGHRS and CDR2 YFSETQ. The CDR3 loop spans 15 amino acids. The CDR3 loop is CASSLGWGQSYEQYF. Written as DNA, the CDR3 is TGCGCCAGCAGCTTGGGTTGGGGACAGTCCTACGAGCAGTACTTC.

CDR3: CASIPWSTGGITEAFF. CDR3 nucleotides: TGTGCCAGCATACCCTGGTCGACAGGGGGCATCACTGAAGCTTTCTTT. V is TRBV25-1 and J is TRBJ1-1; 10 bases agree with TRBD1. This CDR3 is built from 16 residues. V gave up 7 bases and J gave up 4 bases; unmatched junction bases: 12. Germline CDR1 MGHDK, CDR2 SYGVNS.

The chain has TRBV7-2 and TRBJ2-7; 7 bases align to TRBD2. This CDR3 region has 15 residues. V was clipped by 2 bases and J by 0 bases; unmatched bases: 4. Germline-derived CDR1 and CDR2 are SGHTA and FQGNSA. The CDR3 DNA sequence: TGTGCCAGCAGCTTACGTCTAGCGGTCTCCTACGAGCAGTACTTC. Its translation: CASSLRLAVSYEQYF.